This TCR beta chain was retrieved from a study of blood T cell repertoires in COVID-19 (dated by TCRdb to between 2020 and 2021). For context, the study as a whole: Samples from collaborators originated in the United States, Italy and Spain and spanned both the acute and convalescent phases of COVID-19. The material from the prospective study consisted of cDNA or gDNA derived from T cells, B-cell-depleted T cells, or PBMCs. The dataset comprised deeply sampled blood TCRbeta repertoires from subjects exposed to, actively infected with, or recovered from COVID-19. A freely available public database, intended as a resource for researchers studying the immune response to SARS-CoV-2, is where the repertoires were released. Samples were obtained from the ongoing ImmuneRACE study (first 160 participants) and from about 1,300 subjects provided by 6 global collaborators. Sample metadata almost always included a de-identified subject ID, COVID-19 status, age in years and sex. Where available, HLA class I and class II types were taken from metadata supplied by the sample provider and were not determined by assay-based typing. Study-wide conclusions, independent of this receptor: The quantity of clinical and demographic metadata differed by source and by participant and was supplied without curation.

A second Seattle source provided samples from volunteer blood donors who had recovered from COVID-19. The collaborating institutions used their own protocols to collect whole blood in K2EDTA tubes. For TCRbeta analysis, collaborator samples were shipped as frozen whole blood, as isolated PBMCs, or as DNA extracted from either sample type. The immunoSEQ Assay, a bias-controlled multiplex PCR, was used to amplify TCRbeta CDR3 regions from genomic DNA. Regarding the original processing steps: Within the assay, amplification of reference gene primers was used to estimate how many nucleated cells each sample contained. Sequence reads were collapsed and filtered to measure the absolute abundance of every unique TCRbeta CDR3 rearrangement. For each sample, productive Simpson clonality was calculated as the square root of Simpson's diversity index across productive rearrangements. TCRdb retrieved this table from immuneACCESS and kept in-frame rearrangements only. Not all clones are present; in checked studies, unresolved V genes account for under half, and no reason is known for the remainder. V, J and clone size derive from that table, while D and trimming were established from the DNA sequence. The sample has some 290,000 clones on record, less than 90% of them singletons. About 4.3% of the sample is in the top ten clones.

The trim is 4 bases for V and 2 bases for J, with a gap of 8 bases between the germline ends. As encoded in the germline V gene (reference sequence), CDR1 is LNHDA while CDR2 is SQIVND. Inclusive of the bounding cysteine and phenylalanine, the CDR3 is 14 residues long. Only CDR3 DNA remains: 42 bases, in frame from the first base. As for this clone: The clone's antigen remains unknown. Qualities for individual bases were not recorded, and no much larger clone is one base off.

The V gene is TRBV19 and the J gene is TRBJ1-4, with a tentative D gene TRBD1 over 5 matching bases. The TCR originated in a man aged 60 to 75 who had recovered from COVID-19. Sample: peripheral blood. DNA sequence: TGTGCCAGTAGTACACGACAGACTAATGAAAAACTGTTTTTT. Translated, it reads CASSTRQTNEKLFF.